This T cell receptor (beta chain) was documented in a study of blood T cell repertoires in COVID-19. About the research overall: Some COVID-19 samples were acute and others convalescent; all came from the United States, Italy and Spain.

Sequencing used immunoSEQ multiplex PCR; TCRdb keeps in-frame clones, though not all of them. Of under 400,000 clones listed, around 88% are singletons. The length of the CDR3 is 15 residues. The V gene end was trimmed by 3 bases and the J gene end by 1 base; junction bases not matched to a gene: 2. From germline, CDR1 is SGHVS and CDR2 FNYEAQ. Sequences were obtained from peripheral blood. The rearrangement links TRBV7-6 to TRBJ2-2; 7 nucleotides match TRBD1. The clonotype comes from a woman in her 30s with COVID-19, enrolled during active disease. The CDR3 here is CASSFGTVNTGELFF. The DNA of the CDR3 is TGTGCCAGCAGCTTTGGGACAGTGAACACCGGGGAGCTGTTTTTT.